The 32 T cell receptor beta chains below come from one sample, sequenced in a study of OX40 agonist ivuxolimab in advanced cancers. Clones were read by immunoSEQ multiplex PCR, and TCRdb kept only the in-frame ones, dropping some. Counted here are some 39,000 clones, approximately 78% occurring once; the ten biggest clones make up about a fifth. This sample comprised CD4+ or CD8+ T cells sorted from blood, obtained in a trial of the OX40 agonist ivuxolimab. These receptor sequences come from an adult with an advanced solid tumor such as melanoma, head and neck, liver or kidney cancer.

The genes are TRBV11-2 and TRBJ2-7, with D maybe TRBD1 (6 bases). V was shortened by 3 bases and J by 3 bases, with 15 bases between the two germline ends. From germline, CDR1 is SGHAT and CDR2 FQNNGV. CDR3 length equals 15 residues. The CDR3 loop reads CASSFIRGAGYEQYF. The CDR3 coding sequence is TGTGCCAGCAGCTTCATCAGGGGCGCTGGCTACGAGCAGTACTTC.

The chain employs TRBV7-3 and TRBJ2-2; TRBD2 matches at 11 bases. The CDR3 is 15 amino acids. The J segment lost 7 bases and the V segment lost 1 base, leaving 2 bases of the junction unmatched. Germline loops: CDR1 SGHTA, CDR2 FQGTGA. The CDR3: CASSLNLAGGGELFF. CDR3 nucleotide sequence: TGTGCCAGCAGCTTAAACCTAGCGGGAGGCGGGGAGCTGTTTTTT.

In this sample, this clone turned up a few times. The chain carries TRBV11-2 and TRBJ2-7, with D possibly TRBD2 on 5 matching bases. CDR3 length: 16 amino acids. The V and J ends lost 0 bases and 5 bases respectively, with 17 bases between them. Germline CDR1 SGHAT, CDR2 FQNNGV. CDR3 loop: CASSLERRVLGDEQYF. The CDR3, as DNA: TGTGCCAGCAGCTTAGAGAGGCGGGTGCTCGGGGACGAGCAGTACTTC.

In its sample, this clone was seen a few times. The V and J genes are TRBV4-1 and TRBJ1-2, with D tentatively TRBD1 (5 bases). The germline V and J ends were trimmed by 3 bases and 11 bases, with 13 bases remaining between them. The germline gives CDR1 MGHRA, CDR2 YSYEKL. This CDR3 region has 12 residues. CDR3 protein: CASSHVRGTYTF. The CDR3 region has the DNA TGCGCCAGCAGCCACGTTCGGGGGACGTACACCTTC.

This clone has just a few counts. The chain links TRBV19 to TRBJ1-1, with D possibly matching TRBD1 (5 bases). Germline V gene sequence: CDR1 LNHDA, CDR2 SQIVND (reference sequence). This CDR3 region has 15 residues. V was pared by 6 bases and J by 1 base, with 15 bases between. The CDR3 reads CASSPLRGKNTEAFF. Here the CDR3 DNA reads TGTGCCAGTAGCCCCTTGAGGGGCAAGAACACTGAAGCTTTCTTT.

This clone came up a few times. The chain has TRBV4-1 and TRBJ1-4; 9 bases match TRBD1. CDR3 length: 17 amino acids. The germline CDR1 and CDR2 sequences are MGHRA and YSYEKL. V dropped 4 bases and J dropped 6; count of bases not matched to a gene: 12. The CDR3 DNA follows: TGCGCCAGCAGCCTGGGACAGGGCCCCCGCGGAGATGAAAAACTGTTTTTT. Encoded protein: CASSLGQGPRGDEKLFF.

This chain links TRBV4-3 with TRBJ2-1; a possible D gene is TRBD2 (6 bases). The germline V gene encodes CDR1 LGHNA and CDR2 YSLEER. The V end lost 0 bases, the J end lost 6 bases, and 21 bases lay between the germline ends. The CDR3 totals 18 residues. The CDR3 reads CASSQDLVYTGEGNEQFF. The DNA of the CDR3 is TGCGCCAGCAGCCAAGATTTGGTCTATACGGGGGAAGGCAATGAGCAGTTCTTC.

The chain's CDR3 is CASSLAGPTDTQYF. In nucleotides, the CDR3 is TGTGCCAGCAGCTTAGCGGGCCCCACAGATACGCAGTATTTT. This rearrangement joins TRBV7-3 to TRBJ2-3, with D perhaps TRBD2 (5 bases). The CDR3 totals 14 residues. The germline V and J ends were trimmed by 2 bases and 2 bases, with 8 bases remaining between them. In germline, CDR1 is SGHTA, CDR2 FQGTGA.

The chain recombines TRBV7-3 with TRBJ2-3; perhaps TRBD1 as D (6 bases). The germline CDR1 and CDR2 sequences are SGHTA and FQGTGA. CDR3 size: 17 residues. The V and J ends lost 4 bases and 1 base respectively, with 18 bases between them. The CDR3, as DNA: TGTGCCAGCAGCTCCCACAGGGTTCGTAGGGGCACAGATACGCAGTATTTT. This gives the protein CASSSHRVRRGTDTQYF.

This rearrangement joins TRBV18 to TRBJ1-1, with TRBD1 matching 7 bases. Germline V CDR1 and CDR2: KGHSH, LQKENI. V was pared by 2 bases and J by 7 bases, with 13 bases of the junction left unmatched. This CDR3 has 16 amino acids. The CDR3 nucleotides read TGTGCCAGCTCACCATTTAGGGGGACAGAAAAACATGAAGCTTTCTTT. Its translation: CASSPFRGTEKHEAFF.

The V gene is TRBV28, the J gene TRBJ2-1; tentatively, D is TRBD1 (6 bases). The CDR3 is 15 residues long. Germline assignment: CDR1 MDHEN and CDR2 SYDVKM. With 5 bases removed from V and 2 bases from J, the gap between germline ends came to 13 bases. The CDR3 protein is CASSEITGTYNEQFF. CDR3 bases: TGTGCCAGCAGTGAAATTACAGGGACCTACAATGAGCAGTTCTTC. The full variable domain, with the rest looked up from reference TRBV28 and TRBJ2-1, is DVKVTQSSRYLVKRTGEKVFLECVQDMDHENMFWYRQDPGLGLRLIYFSYDVKMKEKGDIPEGYSVSREKKERFSLILESASTNQTSMYLCASSEITGTYNEQFFGPGTRLTVL.

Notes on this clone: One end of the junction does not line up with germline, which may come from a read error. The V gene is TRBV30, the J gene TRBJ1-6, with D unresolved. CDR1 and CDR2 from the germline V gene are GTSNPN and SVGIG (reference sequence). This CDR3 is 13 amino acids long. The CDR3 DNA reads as TGTGCCTGCAGTGGGTTGGTCAGTTCACCCCTCCACTTT. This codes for CACSGLVSSPLHF.

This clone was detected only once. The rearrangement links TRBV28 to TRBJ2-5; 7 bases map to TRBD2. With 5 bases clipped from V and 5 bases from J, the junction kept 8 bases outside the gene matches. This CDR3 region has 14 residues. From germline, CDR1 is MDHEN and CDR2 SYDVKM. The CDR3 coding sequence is TGTGCCAGCAGTGGATTCGGGGGGTTGGAGACCCAGTACTTC. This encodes CASSGFGGLETQYF.

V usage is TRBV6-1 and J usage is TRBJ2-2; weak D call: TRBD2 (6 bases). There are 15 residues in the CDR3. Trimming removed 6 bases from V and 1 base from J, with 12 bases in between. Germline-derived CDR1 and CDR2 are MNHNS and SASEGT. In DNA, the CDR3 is TGTGCCAGCAGGGAGGGACCTGGGAACACCGGGGAGCTGTTTTTT. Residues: CASREGPGNTGELFF.

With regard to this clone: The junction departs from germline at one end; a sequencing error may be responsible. CDR3 sequence reads: CASSEAVDRGTSPLHF. The CDR3, as DNA: TGTGCCAGCAGCGAAGCAGTCGACAGGGGTACTTCACCCCTCCACTTT. V and J are TRBV6-1 and TRBJ1-6; 8 bases are shared with TRBD1. Per the germline V gene, CDR1 is MNHNS and CDR2 is SASEGT. CDR3 length: 16 amino acids.

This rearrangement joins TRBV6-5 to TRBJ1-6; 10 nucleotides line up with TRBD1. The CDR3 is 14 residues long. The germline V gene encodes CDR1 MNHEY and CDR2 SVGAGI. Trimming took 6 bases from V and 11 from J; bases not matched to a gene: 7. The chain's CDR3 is CASRETGGGAPLHF. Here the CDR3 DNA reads TGTGCCAGCAGGGAGACAGGGGGCGGGGCACCCCTCCACTTT.

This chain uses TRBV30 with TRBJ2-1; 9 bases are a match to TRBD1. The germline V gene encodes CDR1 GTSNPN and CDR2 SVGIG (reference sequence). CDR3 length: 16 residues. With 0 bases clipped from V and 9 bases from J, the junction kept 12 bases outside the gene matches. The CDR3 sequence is CAWSVYRDRERAEQFF. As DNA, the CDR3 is TGTGCCTGGAGTGTCTACCGGGACAGGGAGAGGGCTGAGCAGTTCTTC.

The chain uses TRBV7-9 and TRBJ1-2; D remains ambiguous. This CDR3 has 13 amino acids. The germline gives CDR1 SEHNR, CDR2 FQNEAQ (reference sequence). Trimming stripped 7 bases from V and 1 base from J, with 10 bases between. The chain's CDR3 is CASKEGRNYGYTF. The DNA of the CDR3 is TGTGCCAGCAAAGAAGGCCGTAACTATGGCTACACCTTC.

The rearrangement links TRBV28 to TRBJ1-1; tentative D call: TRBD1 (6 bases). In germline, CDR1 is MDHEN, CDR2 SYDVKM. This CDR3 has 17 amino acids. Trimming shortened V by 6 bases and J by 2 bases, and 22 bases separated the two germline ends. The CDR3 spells CASRGTGSGSYNTEAFF. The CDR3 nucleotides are TGTGCCAGCAGGGGAACAGGGTCAGGCTCTTATAACACTGAAGCTTTCTTT.

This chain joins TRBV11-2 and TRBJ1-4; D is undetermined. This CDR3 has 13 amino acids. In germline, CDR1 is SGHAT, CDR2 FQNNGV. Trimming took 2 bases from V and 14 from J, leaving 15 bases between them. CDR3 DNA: TGTGCCAGCAGCTTAAGTGGGGTTTTGAAGCTGTTTTTT. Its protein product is CASSLSGVLKLFF.

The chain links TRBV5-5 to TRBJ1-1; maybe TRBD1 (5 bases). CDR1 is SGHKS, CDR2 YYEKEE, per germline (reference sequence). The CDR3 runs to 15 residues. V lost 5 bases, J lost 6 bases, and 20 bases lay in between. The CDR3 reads CASRFDPRGVPEAFF. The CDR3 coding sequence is TGTGCCAGCAGATTCGACCCACGGGGGGTCCCTGAAGCTTTCTTT.

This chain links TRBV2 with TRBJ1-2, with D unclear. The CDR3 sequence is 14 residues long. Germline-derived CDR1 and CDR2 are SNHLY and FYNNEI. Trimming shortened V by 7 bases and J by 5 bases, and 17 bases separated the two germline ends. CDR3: CASTAAIGKYGYTF. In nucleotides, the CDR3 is TGTGCCAGCACCGCCGCGATAGGGAAATATGGCTACACCTTC.

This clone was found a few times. The CDR3: CASSPPGGRPYNEQFF. CDR3 sequence (DNA): TGTGCCAGCTCACCACCGGGGGGGCGACCCTACAATGAGCAGTTCTTC. V is TRBV18 and J is TRBJ2-1, with TRBD2 as a possible D gene (7 bases). The CDR3 totals 16 residues. Germline lookup yields CDR1 KGHSH and CDR2 LQKENI. V was cut by 0 bases and J by 2 bases, with 11 bases left in between.

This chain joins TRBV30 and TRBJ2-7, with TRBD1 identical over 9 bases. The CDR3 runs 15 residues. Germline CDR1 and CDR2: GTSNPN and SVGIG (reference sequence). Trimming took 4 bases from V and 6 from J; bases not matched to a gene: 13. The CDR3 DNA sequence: TGTGCCTGGAACCCCGGGACAGGGCGAGTTGGCGAGCAGTACTTC. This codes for CAWNPGTGRVGEQYF.

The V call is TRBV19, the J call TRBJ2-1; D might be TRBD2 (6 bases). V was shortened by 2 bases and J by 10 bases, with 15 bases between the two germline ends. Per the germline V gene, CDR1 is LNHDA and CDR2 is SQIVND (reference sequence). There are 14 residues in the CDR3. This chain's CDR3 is CASSILAGRYEQFF. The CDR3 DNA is TGTGCCAGTAGTATATTGGCAGGGAGGTACGAGCAGTTCTTC.

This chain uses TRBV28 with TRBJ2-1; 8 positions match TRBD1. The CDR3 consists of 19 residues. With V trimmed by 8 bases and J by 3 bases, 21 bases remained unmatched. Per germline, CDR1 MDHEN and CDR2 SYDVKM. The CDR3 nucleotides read TGTGCCAGCGCCAGTGGGACAGGCTACCGTCCGGGGTTCTACAATGAGCAGTTCTTC. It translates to CASASGTGYRPGFYNEQFF.

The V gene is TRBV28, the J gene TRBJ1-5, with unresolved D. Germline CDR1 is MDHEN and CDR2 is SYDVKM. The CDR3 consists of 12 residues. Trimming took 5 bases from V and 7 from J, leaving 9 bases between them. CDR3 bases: TGTGCCAGCAGTCCGAAATACCAGCCCCAGCATTTT. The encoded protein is CASSPKYQPQHF. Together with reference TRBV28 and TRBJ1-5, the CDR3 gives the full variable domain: DVKVTQSSRYLVKRTGEKVFLECVQDMDHENMFWYRQDPGLGLRLIYFSYDVKMKEKGDIPEGYSVSREKKERFSLILESASTNQTSMYLCASSPKYQPQHFGDGTRLSIL.

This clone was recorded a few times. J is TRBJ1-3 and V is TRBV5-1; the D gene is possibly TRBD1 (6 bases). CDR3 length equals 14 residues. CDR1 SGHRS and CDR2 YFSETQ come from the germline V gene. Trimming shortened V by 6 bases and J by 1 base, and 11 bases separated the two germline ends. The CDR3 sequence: CASKDSVSGNTIYF. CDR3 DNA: TGCGCCAGCAAGGACAGCGTATCTGGAAACACCATATATTTT.

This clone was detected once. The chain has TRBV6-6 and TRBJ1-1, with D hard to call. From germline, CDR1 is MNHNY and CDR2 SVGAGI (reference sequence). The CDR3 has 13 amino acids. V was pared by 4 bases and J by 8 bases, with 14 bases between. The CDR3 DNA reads TGTGCCAGCAGTTCCCTAGGACGATCCGAAGCTTTCTTT. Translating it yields CASSSLGRSEAFF.

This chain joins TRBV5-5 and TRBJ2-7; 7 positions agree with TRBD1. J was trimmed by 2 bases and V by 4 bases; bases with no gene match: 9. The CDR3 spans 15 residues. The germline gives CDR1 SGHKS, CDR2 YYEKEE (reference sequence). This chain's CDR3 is CASSGGPGQTYEQYF. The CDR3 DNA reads TGTGCCAGCAGCGGGGGCCCGGGACAGACCTACGAGCAGTACTTC.

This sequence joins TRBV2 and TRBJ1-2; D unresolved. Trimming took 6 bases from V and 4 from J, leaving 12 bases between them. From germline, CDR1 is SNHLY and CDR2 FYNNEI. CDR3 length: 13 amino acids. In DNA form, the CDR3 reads TGTGCCAGCAGGGCAGAGATAGCCTATGGCTACACCTTC. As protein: CASRAEIAYGYTF.

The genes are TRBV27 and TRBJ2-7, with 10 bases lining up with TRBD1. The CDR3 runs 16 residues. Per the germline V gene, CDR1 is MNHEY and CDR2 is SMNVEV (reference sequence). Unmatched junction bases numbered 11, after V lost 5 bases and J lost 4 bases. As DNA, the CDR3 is TGTGCCAGCAGTCCCGGACAGGGGGGTCGGAGATACGAGCAGTACTTC. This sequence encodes CASSPGQGGRRYEQYF.